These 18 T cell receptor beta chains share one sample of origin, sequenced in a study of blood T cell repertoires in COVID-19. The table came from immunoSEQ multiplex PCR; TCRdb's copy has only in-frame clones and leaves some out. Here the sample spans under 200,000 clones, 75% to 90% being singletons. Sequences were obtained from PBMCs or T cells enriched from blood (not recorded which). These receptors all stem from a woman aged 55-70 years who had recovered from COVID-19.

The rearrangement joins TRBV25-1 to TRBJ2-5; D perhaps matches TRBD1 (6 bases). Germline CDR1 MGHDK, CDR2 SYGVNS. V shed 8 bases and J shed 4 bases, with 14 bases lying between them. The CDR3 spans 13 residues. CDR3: CASEGTIAETQYF. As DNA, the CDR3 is TGTGCCAGCGAGGGGACAATCGCAGAGACCCAGTACTTC.

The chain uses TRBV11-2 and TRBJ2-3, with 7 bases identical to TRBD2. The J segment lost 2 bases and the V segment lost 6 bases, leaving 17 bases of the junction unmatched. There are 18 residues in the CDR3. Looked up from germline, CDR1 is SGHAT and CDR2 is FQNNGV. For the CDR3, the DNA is TGTGCCAGCAGTTTACGGACTGGCTTGGCGGGGGACACAGATACGCAGTATTTT. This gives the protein CASSLRTGLAGDTDTQYF.

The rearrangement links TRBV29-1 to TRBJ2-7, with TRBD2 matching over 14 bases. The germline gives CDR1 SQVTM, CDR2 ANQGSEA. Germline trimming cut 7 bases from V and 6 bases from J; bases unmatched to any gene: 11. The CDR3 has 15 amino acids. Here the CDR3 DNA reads TGCAGCGCCCACGGACTAGCGGGGGGCGAGGGCGAGCAGTACTTC. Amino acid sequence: CSAHGLAGGEGEQYF.

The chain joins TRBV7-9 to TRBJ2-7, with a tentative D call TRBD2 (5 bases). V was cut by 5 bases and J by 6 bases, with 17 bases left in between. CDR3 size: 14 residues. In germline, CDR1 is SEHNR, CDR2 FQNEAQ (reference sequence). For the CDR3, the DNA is TGTGCCAGCAGCGCCTCTAGGCTAGCCACCGAGCAGTACTTC. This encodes CASSASRLATEQYF.

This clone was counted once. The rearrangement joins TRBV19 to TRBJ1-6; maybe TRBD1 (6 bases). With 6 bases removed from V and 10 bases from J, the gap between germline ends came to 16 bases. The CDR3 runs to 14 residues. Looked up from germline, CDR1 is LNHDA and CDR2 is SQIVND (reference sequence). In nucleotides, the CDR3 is TGTGCCAGTAGGACGGGACATAGGGAATCACCCCTCCACTTT. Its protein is CASRTGHRESPLHF.

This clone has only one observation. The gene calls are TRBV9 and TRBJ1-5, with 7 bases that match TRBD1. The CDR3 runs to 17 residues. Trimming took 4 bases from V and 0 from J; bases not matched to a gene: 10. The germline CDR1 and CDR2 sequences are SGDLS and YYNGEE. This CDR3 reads CASSRTPGTDSNQPQHF. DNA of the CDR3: TGTGCCAGCAGCAGGACCCCCGGGACAGATAGCAATCAGCCCCAGCATTTT.

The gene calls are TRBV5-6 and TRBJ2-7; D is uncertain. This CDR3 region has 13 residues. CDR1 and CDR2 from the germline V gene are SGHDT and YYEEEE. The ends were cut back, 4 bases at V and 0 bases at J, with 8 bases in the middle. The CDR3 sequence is CASSTDISYEQYF. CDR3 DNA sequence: TGTGCCAGCAGCACAGACATCTCCTACGAGCAGTACTTC.

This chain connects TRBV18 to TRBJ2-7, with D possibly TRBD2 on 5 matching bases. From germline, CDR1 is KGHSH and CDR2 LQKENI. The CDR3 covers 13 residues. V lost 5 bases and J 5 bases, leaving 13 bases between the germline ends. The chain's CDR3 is CASSKAGVDEQYF. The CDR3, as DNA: TGTGCCAGCTCAAAGGCCGGGGTAGACGAGCAGTACTTC.

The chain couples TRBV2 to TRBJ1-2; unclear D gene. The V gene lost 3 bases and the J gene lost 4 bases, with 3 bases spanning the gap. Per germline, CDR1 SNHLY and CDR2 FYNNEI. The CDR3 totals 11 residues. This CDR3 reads CASSDSYGYTF. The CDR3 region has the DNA TGTGCCAGCAGTGACAGCTATGGCTACACCTTC.

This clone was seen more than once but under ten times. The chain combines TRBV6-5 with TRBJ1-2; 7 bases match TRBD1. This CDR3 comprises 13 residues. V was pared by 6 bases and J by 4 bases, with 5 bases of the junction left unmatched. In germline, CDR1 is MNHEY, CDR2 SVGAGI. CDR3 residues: CASSSGQAYGYTF. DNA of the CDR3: TGTGCCAGCAGCTCAGGACAGGCCTATGGCTACACCTTC.

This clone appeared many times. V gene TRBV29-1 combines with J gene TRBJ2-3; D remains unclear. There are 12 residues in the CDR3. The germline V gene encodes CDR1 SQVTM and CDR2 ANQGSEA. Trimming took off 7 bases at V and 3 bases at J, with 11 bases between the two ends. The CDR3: CSANDNTDTQYF. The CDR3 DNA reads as TGCAGCGCCAACGACAATACAGATACGCAGTATTTT.

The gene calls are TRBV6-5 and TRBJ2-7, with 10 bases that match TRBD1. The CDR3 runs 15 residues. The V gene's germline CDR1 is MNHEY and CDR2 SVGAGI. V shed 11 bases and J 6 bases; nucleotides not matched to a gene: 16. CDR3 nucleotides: TGTGCCGCCCAAAAAGGACCCGGGACAGGGGCCGAGCAGTACTTC. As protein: CAAQKGPGTGAEQYF.

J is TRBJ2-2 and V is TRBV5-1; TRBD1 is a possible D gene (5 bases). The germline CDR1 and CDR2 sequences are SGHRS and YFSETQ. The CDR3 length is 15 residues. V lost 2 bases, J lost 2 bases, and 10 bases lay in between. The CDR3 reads CASSFFTGNTGELFF. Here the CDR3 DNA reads TGCGCCAGCAGCTTTTTTACAGGAAACACCGGGGAGCTGTTTTTT.

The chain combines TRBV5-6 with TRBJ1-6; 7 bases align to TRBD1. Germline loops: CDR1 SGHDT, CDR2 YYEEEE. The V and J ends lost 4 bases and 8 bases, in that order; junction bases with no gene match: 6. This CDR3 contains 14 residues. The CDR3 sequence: CASSPGQADSPLHF. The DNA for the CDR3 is TGTGCCAGCAGCCCCGGACAGGCGGATTCACCCCTCCACTTT.

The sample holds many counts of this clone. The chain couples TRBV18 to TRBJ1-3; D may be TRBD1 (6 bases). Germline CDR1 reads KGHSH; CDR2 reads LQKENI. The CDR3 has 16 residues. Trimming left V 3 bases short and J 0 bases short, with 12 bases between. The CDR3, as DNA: TGTGCCAGCTCACCCCGGGACACAAGCTCTGGAAACACCATATATTTT. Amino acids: CASSPRDTSSGNTIYF.

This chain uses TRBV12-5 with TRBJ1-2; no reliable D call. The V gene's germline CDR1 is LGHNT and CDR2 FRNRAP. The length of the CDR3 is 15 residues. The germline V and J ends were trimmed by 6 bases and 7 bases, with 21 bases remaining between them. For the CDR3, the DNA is TGTGCTAGTGGAAAATTGAGCGAGAGGCGTCGTGGCTACACCTTC. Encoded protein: CASGKLSERRRGYTF. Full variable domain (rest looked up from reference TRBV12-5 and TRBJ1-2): DARVTQTPRHKVTEMGQEVTMRCQPILGHNTVFWYRQTMMQGLELLAYFRNRAPLDDSGMPKDRFSAEMPDATLATLKIQPSEPRDSAVYFCASGKLSERRRGYTFGSGTRLTVV.

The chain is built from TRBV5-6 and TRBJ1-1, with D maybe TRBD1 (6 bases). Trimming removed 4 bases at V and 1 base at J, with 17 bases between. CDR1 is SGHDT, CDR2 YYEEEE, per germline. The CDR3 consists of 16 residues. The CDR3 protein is CASSLGAGAGNTEAFF. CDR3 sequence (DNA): TGTGCCAGCAGCCTTGGAGCAGGGGCCGGGAACACTGAAGCTTTCTTT.

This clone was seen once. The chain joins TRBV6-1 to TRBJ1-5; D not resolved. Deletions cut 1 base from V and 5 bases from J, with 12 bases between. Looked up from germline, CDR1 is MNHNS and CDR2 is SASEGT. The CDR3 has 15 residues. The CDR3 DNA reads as TGTGCCAGCAGTGAAGGGGTAGGGAGGTATCAGCCCCAGCATTTT. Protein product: CASSEGVGRYQPQHF.